The next 2 T cell receptor beta chains were all read from a single sample in a study of blood T cell repertoires in COVID-19. Clones were sequenced by immunoSEQ multiplex PCR, and TCRdb holds only the in-frame ones, with some missing. The sample lists 100,000 to 150,000 clones, 70% to 75% occurring once. The sequencing sample was made of peripheral blood. These receptors all stem from a man between 60 and 75 years old with acute or convalescent COVID-19.

The chain has TRBV5-8 and TRBJ2-2; 11 bases fit TRBD2. Germline V CDR1 and CDR2: SGHTS, YDEGEE. J gave up 4 bases and V 4 bases, and 12 bases lay outside the gene matches. The CDR3 spans 18 residues. CDR3 in DNA: TGTGCCAGCAGCCAAACTTTATTAGCGGGAGGGACCACCGGGGAGCTGTTTTTT. It is translated as CASSQTLLAGGTTGELFF.

This chain uses TRBV4-2 with TRBJ2-1; weak D call: TRBD2 (5 bases). V was pared by 4 bases and J by 2 bases, with 21 bases between. Germline lookup yields CDR1 LGHNA and CDR2 YNFKEQ. The CDR3 runs to 18 residues. As DNA, the CDR3 is TGTGCCAGCAGCCGGGAAGCGGACCCCACCGTGGCCTACAATGAGCAGTTCTTC. Translating it yields CASSREADPTVAYNEQFF.